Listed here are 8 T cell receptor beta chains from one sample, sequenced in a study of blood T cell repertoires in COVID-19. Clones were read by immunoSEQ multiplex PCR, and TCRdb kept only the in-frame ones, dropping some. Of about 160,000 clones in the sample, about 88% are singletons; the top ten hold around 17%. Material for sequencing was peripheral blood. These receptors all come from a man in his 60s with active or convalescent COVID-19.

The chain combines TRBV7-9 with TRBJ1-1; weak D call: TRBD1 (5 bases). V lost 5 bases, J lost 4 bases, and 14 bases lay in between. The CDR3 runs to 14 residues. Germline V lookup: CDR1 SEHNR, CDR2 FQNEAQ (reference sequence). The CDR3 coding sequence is TGTGCCAGCAGCCGCAGGGATCTATCCACTGAAGCTTTCTTT. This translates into CASSRRDLSTEAFF.

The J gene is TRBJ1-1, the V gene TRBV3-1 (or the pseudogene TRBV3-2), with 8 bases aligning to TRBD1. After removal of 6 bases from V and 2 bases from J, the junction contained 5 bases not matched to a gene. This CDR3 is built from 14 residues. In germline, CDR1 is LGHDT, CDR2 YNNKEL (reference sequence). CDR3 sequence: CASSYRGTNTEAFF. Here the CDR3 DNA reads TGTGCCAGCAGTTACAGGGGGACTAACACTGAAGCTTTCTTT.

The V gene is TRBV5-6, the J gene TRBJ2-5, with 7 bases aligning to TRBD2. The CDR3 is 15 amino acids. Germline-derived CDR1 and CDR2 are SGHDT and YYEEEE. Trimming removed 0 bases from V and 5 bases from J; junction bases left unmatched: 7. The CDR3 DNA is TGTGCCAGCAGCTTGGATGGGGGAGGGGCTGAGACCCAGTACTTC. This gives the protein CASSLDGGGAETQYF.

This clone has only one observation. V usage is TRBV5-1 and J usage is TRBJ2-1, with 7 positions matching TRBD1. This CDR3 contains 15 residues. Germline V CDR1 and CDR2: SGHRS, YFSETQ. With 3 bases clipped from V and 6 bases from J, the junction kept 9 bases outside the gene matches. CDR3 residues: CASSSGNRDSNEQFF. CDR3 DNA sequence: TGCGCCAGCAGCTCCGGGAACCGGGACAGCAATGAGCAGTTCTTC.

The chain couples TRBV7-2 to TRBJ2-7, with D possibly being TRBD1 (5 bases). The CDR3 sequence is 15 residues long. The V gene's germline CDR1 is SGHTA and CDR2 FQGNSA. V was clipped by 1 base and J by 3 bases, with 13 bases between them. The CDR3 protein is CASSLVRGRNYEQYF. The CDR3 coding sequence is TGTGCCAGCAGCTTAGTTAGGGGCCGAAACTACGAGCAGTACTTC.

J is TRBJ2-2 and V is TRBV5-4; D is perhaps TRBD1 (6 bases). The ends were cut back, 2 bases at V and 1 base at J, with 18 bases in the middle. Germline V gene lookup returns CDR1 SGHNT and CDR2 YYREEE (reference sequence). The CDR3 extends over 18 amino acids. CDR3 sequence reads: CASSLAPTGTKNTGELFF. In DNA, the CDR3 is TGTGCCAGCAGCTTAGCCCCTACGGGGACAAAGAACACCGGGGAGCTGTTTTTT. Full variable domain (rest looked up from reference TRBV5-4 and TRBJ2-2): ETGVTQSPTHLIKTRGQQVTLRCSSQSGHNTVSWYQQALGQGPQFIFQYYREEENGRGNFPPRFSGLQFPNYSSELNVNALELDDSALYLCASSLAPTGTKNTGELFFGEGSRLTVL.

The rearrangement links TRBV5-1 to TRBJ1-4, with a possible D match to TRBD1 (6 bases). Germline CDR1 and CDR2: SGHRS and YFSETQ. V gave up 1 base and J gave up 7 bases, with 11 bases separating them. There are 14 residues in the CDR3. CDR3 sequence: CASSLQQGFEKLFF. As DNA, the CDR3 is TGCGCCAGCAGCTTGCAACAGGGTTTTGAAAAACTGTTTTTT.

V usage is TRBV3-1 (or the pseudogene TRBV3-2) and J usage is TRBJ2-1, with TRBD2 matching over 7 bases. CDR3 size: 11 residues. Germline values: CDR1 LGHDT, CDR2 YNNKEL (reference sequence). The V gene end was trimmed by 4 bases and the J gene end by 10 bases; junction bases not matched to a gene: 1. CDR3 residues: CASSRGLEQFF. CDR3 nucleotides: TGTGCCAGCAGCCGGGGACTAGAGCAGTTCTTC.